This T cell receptor beta chain emerged from a study of cytomegalovirus exposure and HLA in healthy donors. PCR primers comprised 60 Vbeta and 13 Jbeta primers. Assay: immunoSEQ multiplex PCR; the TCRdb copy retains only in-frame clones and omits some. The profile shows over 100,000 clones, about 60% of them singletons. Trimming at V came to 0 bases and at J to 3 bases, leaving 5 bases not matched to a gene. Germline V gene sequence: CDR1 SGDLS, CDR2 YYNGEE. The CDR3 is 15 residues long. The receptor was isolated from a man aged 35-49 years in good health and CMV-seropositive. J is TRBJ2-5 and V is TRBV9; TRBD2 aligns across 7 bases. Material for sequencing was PBMCs. DNA of the CDR3: TGTGCCAGCAGCGTAGCGACGGGGGGAAAAGAGACCCAGTACTTC. This translates into CASSVATGGKETQYF. The full variable domain, in which reference TRBV9 and TRBJ2-5 provide the parts outside the CDR3, is DSGVTQTPKHLITATGQRVTLRCSPRSGDLSVYWYQQSLDQGLQFLIQYYNGEERAKGNILERFSAQQFPDLHSELNLSSLELGDSALYFCASSVATGGKETQYFGPGTRLLVL.